Given below is one T cell receptor (beta chain) in context. The antigen is not known. The CDR3 extends over 16 amino acids. V lost 0 bases and J 3 bases, leaving 14 bases between the germline ends. This entry is derived from a study of graft-versus-host responses after intestinal transplantation. Study-wide context: Every one of the recipients received anti-thymocyte globulin induction and afterwards took tacrolimus and steroids for about 3 years. Study conclusions and caveats: Maximum circulating GvH clone levels tracked with early post-transplant HvG decreases. Recipient marrow showed GvH clones, some seen first in ileum or blood. High graft-versus-host to host-versus-graft clonal ratios were seen in allografts of patients with graft-donor T cell macrochimerism.

Using immunoSEQ multiplex PCR, the repertoire was profiled, and TCRdb retains in-frame clones only, with some absent. This table holds approximately 99,000 clones, around 92% found once. The sequence was obtained from a human donor who was the organ donor for an intestinal transplant. Here the sequenced sample was unstimulated CD4+ T cells sorted from spleen or lymph node cells, taken before transplant. The gene calls are TRBV23-1 and TRBJ1-2; D remains unclear. TRBV23-1 is sorted into the ORF group, with uncertain function. The CDR3 nucleotides are TGCGCCAGCAGTCAATCGAACCCGGGAAGGGACTATGGCTACACCTTC. Protein sequence: CASSQSNPGRDYGYTF.